Here is one T cell receptor (beta chain) with its context. Here immunoSEQ multiplex PCR was the method, and the copy in TCRdb shows in-frame clones only, minus some. Of 29,000 or so clones in the sample, around 94% were seen once. The sample is drawn from a study of T cell changes during pregnancy in multiple sclerosis. The V end lost 4 bases, the J end lost 4 bases, and 22 bases lay between the germline ends. This CDR3 region has 17 residues. Germline CDR1 SGHAT, CDR2 FQDESV (reference sequence). This receptor was obtained from a female donor with multiple sclerosis, enrolled in a pregnancy study. Sequenced material: CD8+ T cells from peripheral blood mononuclear cells, taken before pregnancy. This rearrangement joins TRBV11-1 to TRBJ1-1; D is ambiguous. The DNA of the CDR3 is TGTGCCAGCAGCTCAGTGATATTGGTACCCTCGGGCACTGAAGCTTTCTTT. Translating gives CASSSVILVPSGTEAFF.